This T cell receptor (beta chain) came from a study of cytomegalovirus exposure and HLA in healthy donors. PCR amplification relied on 60 Vbeta primers (plus 13 Jbeta primers). Assay: immunoSEQ multiplex PCR; the TCRdb copy retains only in-frame clones and omits some. The table includes 150,000 to 200,000 clones, about four fifths detected once. Sequenced: PBMCs. The sequence was collected from a woman younger than 45 in good health and CMV-seropositive.

The CDR3, as DNA: TGTGCCAGCAGTCGACTAGCGGGAGGGGACAATGAGCAGTTCTTC. Its translation is CASSRLAGGDNEQFF. The chain is built from TRBV2 and TRBJ2-1; 14 bases fit TRBD2. The junction had 2 bases not matched to a gene; V was cut back by 5 bases and J by 5 bases. CDR1 is SNHLY, CDR2 FYNNEI, per germline. This CDR3 is 15 amino acids long.